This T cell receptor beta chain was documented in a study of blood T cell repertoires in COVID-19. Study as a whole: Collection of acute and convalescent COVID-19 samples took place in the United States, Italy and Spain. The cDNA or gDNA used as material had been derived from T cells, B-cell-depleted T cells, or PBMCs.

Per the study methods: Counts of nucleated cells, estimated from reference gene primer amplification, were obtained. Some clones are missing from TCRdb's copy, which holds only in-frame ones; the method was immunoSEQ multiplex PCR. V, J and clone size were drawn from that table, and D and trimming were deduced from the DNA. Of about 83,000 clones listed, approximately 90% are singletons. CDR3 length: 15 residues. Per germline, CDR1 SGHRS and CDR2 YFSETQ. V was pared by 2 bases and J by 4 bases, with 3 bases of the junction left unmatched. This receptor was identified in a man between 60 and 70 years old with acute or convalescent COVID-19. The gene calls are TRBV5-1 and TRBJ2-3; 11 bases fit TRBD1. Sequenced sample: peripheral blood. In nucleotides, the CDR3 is TGCGCCAGCAGCTTTCCGGGACAGGGGGCAGATACGCAGTATTTT. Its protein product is CASSFPGQGADTQYF.